These T cell receptor beta chains were read from a single sample in a study of vaccination and CD4 T cells after COVID-19. Their target antigens are unknown. Each CDR3 protein is one row after TCRdb ran MiXCR on the PCR reads. This sample yields more than 15,000 distinct CDR3 sequences, of which over 45% are seen a single time; 13% belongs to the top ten. Input material: cultured CD4+ T cells from blood. These receptors all stem from a human donor with COVID-19. CDR3s include the opening cysteine and the closing phenylalanine or tryptophan. D genes are given only for firm matches. Only part of the rows carry a size: once, few, many, or a class if the clone is expanded.

clone size,D gene,V gene,J gene,CDR3 protein,CDR3 DNA
NA,NA,TRBV20-1,TRBJ1-2,CSARDGANYGYTF,TGCAGTGCCCGGGACGGCGCTAACTATGGCTACACCTTC
few,NA,TRBV20-1,TRBJ2-6,CSALGRSSGANVLTF,TGCAGTGCTCTCGGCCGGAGCTCTGGGGCCAACGTCCTGACTTTC
NA,NA,TRBV12-5,TRBJ2-5,CASGWGDSQTQYF,TGTGCTAGTGGCTGGGGGGACAGCCAGACCCAGTACTTC
NA,TRBD2,TRBV10-1,TRBJ2-3,CASSDRRGGADTQYF,TGCGCCAGCAGTGACCGGCGGGGGGGCGCAGATACGCAGTATTTT
NA,TRBD1,TRBV20-1,TRBJ2-3,CSAGGQGGRTDTQYF,TGCAGTGCAGGGGGACAGGGGGGGCGAACAGATACGCAGTATTTT
NA,NA,TRBV5-6,TRBJ2-5,CASSFRAPKETQYF,TGTGCCAGCAGCTTTAGGGCGCCGAAAGAGACCCAGTACTTC
NA,NA,TRBV12-3/TRBV12-4,TRBJ2-3,CASSRTDRITDTQYF,TGTGCCAGCAGCCGTACAGACAGGATAACAGATACGCAGTATTTT
NA,TRBD1,TRBV19,TRBJ1-5,CASSIRSGQLYSNQPQHF,TGTGCCAGTAGTATTAGGTCGGGACAGCTTTATAGCAATCAGCCCCAGCATTTT
NA,TRBD2,TRBV7-9,TRBJ2-5,CASSFLAGAETQYF,TGTGCCAGCAGCTTCCTAGCGGGGGCAGAGACCCAGTACTTC
medium-sized,NA,TRBV7-3,TRBJ1-1,CASSPTPGAEAFF,TGTGCCAGCAGCCCGACTCCAGGGGCTGAAGCTTTCTTT
NA,TRBD1,TRBV5-1,TRBJ1-1,CASKGGGTEAFF,TGCGCCAGCAAAGGGGGCGGCACTGAAGCTTTCTTT
NA,NA,TRBV6-1,TRBJ1-3,CASSAVGNTIYF,TGTGCCAGCAGTGCCGTAGGAAACACCATATATTTT
NA,TRBD2,TRBV2,TRBJ2-1,CASSEARLAGGNEQFF,TGTGCCAGCAGTGAAGCACGACTAGCGGGGGGGAATGAGCAGTTCTTC
few,NA,TRBV21-1,TRBJ2-3,CASSSRLAGGRGTDTQYF,TGTGCCAGCAGCTCCCGGCTAGCGGGGGGGAGGGGCACAGATACGCAGTATTTT
NA,NA,TRBV6-5,TRBJ2-5,CASSYLETQYF,TGTGCCAGCAGTTACCTAGAGACCCAGTACTTC
NA,NA,TRBV6-2/TRBV6-3,TRBJ1-1,CASSYSRMEGSHTEAFF,TGCGCCAGCAGTTACTCGCGAATGGAGGGTTCGCACACTGAAGCTTTCTTT
NA,NA,TRBV27,TRBJ2-2,CASSLSWGTGELFF,TGTGCCAGCAGTTTATCATGGGGAACCGGGGAGCTGTTTTTT
NA,TRBD1,TRBV19,TRBJ1-1,CARGTGGQNTEAFF,TGTGCCAGGGGGACAGGAGGGCAGAACACTGAAGCTTTCTTT
NA,NA,TRBV20-1,TRBJ1-2,CSAYFPGGLNGYTF,TGCAGTGCGTATTTCCCCGGGGGCTTAAATGGCTACACCTTC
few,TRBD1,TRBV12-3/TRBV12-4,TRBJ1-5,CASSSTGYQPQHF,TGTGCCAGCAGTTCGACAGGGTATCAGCCCCAGCATTTT
NA,NA,TRBV6-1,TRBJ1-1,CASTPLANAGGAFF,TGTGCCAGCACCCCCCTTGCTAATGCCGGGGGAGCTTTCTTT
NA,TRBD1,TRBV6-1,TRBJ2-3,CASTRGTGVADTQYF,TGTGCCAGCACCCGGGGCACAGGGGTGGCAGATACGCAGTATTTT
NA,NA,TRBV6-1,TRBJ1-5,CASSAYGNSNQPQHF,TGTGCCAGCAGTGCTTATGGGAATAGCAATCAGCCCCAGCATTTT
NA,TRBD1,TRBV6-2/TRBV6-3,TRBJ2-7,CASSLRDRDHEQYF,TGTGCCAGCAGCCTACGGGACAGGGACCACGAGCAGTACTTC
once,TRBD2,TRBV11-2,TRBJ2-5,CASSSRLAGVETQYF,TGTGCCAGCAGCTCAAGACTAGCGGGGGTGGAGACCCAGTACTTC
NA,NA,TRBV24-1,TRBJ2-5,CATSDPTHQETQYF,TGTGCCACCAGTGATCCGACACACCAAGAGACCCAGTACTTC
NA,TRBD1,TRBV20-1,TRBJ2-3,CSARPGQITDTQYF,TGCAGTGCGAGGCCGGGACAGATCACAGATACGCAGTATTTT
NA,NA,TRBV6-1,TRBJ1-5,CASSARENNQPQHF,TGTGCCAGCAGTGCAAGGGAAAACAATCAGCCCCAGCACTTT
NA,NA,TRBV7-3,TRBJ2-7,CASSHRELEQYF,TGTGCCAGCAGCCACAGGGAACTCGAGCAGTACTTC
NA,TRBD1,TRBV4-1,TRBJ2-3,CASTARTGTGISTDTQYF,TGCGCCAGCACGGCCCGCACCGGGACAGGGATTAGCACAGATACGCAGTATTTT
NA,NA,TRBV27,TRBJ2-3,CASSLSPSASTDTQYF,TGTGCCAGCAGTTTATCACCAAGTGCTAGCACAGATACGCAGTATTTT
few,TRBD1,TRBV7-8,TRBJ2-7,CASSLGQGERVEQYF,TGTGCCAGCAGCTTAGGGCAGGGGGAAAGGGTAGAGCAGTACTTC
few,NA,TRBV6-1,TRBJ1-5,CASPGPDLWQPQHF,TGTGCCAGCCCTGGGCCAGACCTTTGGCAGCCCCAGCATTTT
NA,NA,TRBV12-3/TRBV12-4,TRBJ1-4,CASSFYPRNEKLFF,TGTGCCAGCAGTTTTTACCCACGTAATGAAAAACTGTTTTTT
NA,NA,TRBV28,TRBJ1-4,CASSFYGGGEKLFF,TGTGCCAGCAGTTTTTACGGGGGCGGGGAAAAACTGTTTTTT
NA,NA,TRBV19,TRBJ1-5,CASSIRRVGQPQHF,TGTGCCAGTAGTATAAGAAGGGTTGGTCAGCCCCAGCATTTT
NA,NA,TRBV5-4,TRBJ1-6,CASSLLGGLVDSPLHF,TGTGCCAGCAGCTTGTTGGGGGGGTTAGTTGATTCACCCCTCCACTTT
NA,TRBD1,TRBV20-1,TRBJ2-2,CSARDPGRGPNTGELFF,TGCAGTGCTAGAGATCCTGGAAGGGGGCCTAACACCGGGGAGCTGTTTTTT
NA,NA,TRBV5-1,TRBJ1-2,CASSEDSNYGYTF,TGCGCCAGCAGCGAGGACTCAAACTATGGCTACACCTTC
NA,NA,TRBV4-3,TRBJ1-1,CASSQEGDTEAFF,TGCGCCAGCAGCCAAGAGGGGGACACTGAAGCTTTCTTT
NA,NA,TRBV7-2,TRBJ1-5,CASSPNLGNQPQHF,TGTGCCAGCAGCCCCAACCTTGGCAATCAGCCCCAGCATTTT
few,TRBD1,TRBV6-1,TRBJ1-5,CASSPGQGARPQHF,TGTGCCAGCAGTCCCGGACAGGGTGCTAGGCCCCAGCATTTT
few,NA,TRBV6-1,TRBJ1-2,CASSELIQGSGYTF,TGTGCCAGCAGTGAACTAATACAGGGCAGTGGCTACACCTTC
NA,TRBD1,TRBV2,TRBJ2-3,CASSAWQGADTQYF,TGTGCCAGCAGTGCATGGCAGGGGGCGGATACGCAGTATTTT
NA,NA,TRBV28,TRBJ2-1,CASSFGGPIEQFF,TGTGCCAGCAGTTTTGGGGGCCCCATTGAGCAGTTCTTC
NA,NA,TRBV20-1,TRBJ1-3,CSAPGPQGGNTIYF,TGCAGTGCTCCAGGTCCTCAAGGAGGAAACACCATATATTTT
once,TRBD1,TRBV6-1,TRBJ2-5,CASSEGYRGQETQYF,TGTGCCAGCAGTGAAGGGTACAGGGGGCAAGAGACCCAGTACTTC
few,NA,TRBV6-4,TRBJ1-1,CASSEVRLNTEAFF,TGTGCCAGCAGTGAGGTCAGACTGAACACTGAAGCTTTCTTT
NA,NA,TRBV6-2/TRBV6-3,TRBJ2-4,CASSRTEVRLAKNIQYF,TGTGCCAGCAGCCGGACAGAGGTCCGCTTAGCCAAAAACATTCAGTACTTC
NA,TRBD1,TRBV6-5,TRBJ1-6,CASSYSGTGGRDSPLHF,TGTGCCAGCAGTTACTCGGGGACAGGGGGCAGGGATTCACCCCTCCACTTT
NA,NA,TRBV11-1,TRBJ2-5,CASSTTRGMETQYF,TGTGCCAGCAGCACCACCAGGGGCATGGAGACCCAGTACTTC
NA,NA,TRBV5-6,TRBJ2-5,CASRPGGPIPYQETQYF,TGTGCCAGCAGGCCTGGGGGGCCTATCCCGTACCAAGAGACCCAGTACTTC
NA,TRBD1,TRBV2,TRBJ1-6,CASDPGQSISPLHF,TGTGCCAGCGATCCGGGACAGTCTATTTCACCCCTCCACTTT